The entry below describes one TCR beta chain. Participants came from roughly 24 US areas, aged about 18 to 89 years. This sample is drawn from a study of blood T cell repertoires in COVID-19. The germline V gene has CDR1 LGHNA and CDR2 YSLEER. The CDR3 is 13 residues long. TCRdb's copy holds only in-frame clones and misses some; the assay was immunoSEQ multiplex PCR. The repertoire holds 150,000 to 200,000 clones, around nine tenths seen once, with around 7% in the top ten. The clonotype comes from a woman aged 50 to 65 who had recovered from COVID-19. The sequencing sample was made of PBMCs or T cells enriched from blood (not recorded which). The chain recombines TRBV4-3 with TRBJ2-5, with D possibly matching TRBD1 (5 bases). The J call is in doubt because the DNA end fits TRBJ2-7 better. CDR3 residues: CASSQDRAYEQYF. The CDR3 DNA reads as TGCGCCAGCAGCCAAGACAGGGCCTACGAGCAGTACTTC.